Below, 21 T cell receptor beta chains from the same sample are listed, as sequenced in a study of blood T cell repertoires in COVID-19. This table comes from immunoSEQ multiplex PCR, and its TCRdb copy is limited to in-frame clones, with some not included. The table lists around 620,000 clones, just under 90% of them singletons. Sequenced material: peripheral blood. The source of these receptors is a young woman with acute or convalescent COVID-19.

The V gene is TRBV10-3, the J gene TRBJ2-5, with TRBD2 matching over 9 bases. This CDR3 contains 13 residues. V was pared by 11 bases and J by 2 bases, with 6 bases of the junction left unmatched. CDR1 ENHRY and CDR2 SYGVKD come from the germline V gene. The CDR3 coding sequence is TGTGCCCCTAGACTAGCGGAGCAAGAGACCCAGTACTTC. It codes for CAPRLAEQETQYF.

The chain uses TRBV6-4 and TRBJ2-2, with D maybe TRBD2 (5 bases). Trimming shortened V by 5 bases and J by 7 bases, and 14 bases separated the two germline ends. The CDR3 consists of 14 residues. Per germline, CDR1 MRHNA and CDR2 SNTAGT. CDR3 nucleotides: TGTGCCAGCAGTTCTTCCGGGGATCACGGGGAGCTGTTTTTT. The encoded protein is CASSSSGDHGELFF.

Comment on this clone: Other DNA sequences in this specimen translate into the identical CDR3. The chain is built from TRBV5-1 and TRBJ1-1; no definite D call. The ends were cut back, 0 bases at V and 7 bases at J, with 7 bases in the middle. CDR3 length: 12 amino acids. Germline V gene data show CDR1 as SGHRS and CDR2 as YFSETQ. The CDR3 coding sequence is TGCGCCAGCAGCTTGGCCGGCGGTGAAGCTTTCTTT. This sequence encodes CASSLAGGEAFF.

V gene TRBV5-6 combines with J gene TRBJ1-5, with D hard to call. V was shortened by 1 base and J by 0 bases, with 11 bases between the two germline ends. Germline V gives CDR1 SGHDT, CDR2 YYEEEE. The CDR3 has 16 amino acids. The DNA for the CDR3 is TGTGCCAGCAGCTTGTGGTACCGGGGTAGCAATCAGCCCCAGCATTTT. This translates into CASSLWYRGSNQPQHF. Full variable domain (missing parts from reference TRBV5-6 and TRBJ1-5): DAGVTQSPTHLIKTRGQQVTLRCSPKSGHDTVSWYQQALGQGPQFIFQYYEEEERQRGNFPDRFSGHQFPNYSSELNVNALLLGDSALYLCASSLWYRGSNQPQHFGDGTRLSIL.

CDR3 sequence: CASSSGPQGQGFYGYTF. The CDR3 DNA reads TGTGCCAGCAGCTCGGGTCCCCAGGGACAGGGGTTCTATGGCTACACCTTC. The chain links TRBV7-2 to TRBJ1-2; 10 positions agree with TRBD1. Germline trimming cut 4 bases from V and 4 bases from J; bases unmatched to any gene: 12. Germline values: CDR1 SGHTA, CDR2 FQGNSA. The length of the CDR3 is 17 residues. Full variable domain (remainder filled in from reference TRBV7-2 and TRBJ1-2): GAGVSQSPSNKVTEKGKDVELRCDPISGHTALYWYRQSLGQGLEFLIYFQGNSAPDKSGLPSDRFSAERTGGSVSTLTIQRTQQEDSAVYLCASSSGPQGQGFYGYTFGSGTRLTVV.

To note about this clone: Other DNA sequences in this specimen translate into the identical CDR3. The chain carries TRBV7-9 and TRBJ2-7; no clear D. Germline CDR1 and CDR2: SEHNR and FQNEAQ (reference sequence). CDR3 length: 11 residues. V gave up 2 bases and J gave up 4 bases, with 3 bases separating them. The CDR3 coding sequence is TGTGCCAGCAGCTTATCGTACGAGCAGTACTTC. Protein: CASSLSYEQYF.

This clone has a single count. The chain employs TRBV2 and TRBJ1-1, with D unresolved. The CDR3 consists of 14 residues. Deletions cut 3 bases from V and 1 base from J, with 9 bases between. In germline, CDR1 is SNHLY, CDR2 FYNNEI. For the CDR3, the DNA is TGTGCCAGCAGTGATAAGAGGCGGAACACTGAAGCTTTCTTT. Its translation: CASSDKRRNTEAFF. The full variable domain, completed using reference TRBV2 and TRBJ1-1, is EPEVTQTPSHQVTQMGQEVILRCVPISNHLYFYWYRQILGQKVEFLVSFYNNEISEKSEIFDDQFSVERPDGSNFTLKIRSTKLEDSAMYFCASSDKRRNTEAFFGQGTRLTVV.

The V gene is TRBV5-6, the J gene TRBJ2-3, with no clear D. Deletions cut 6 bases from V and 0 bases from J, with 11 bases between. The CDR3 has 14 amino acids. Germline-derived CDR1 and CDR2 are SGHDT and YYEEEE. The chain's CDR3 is CASILRQSTDTQYF. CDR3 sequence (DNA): TGTGCCAGCATCCTGCGGCAGAGCACAGATACGCAGTATTTT.

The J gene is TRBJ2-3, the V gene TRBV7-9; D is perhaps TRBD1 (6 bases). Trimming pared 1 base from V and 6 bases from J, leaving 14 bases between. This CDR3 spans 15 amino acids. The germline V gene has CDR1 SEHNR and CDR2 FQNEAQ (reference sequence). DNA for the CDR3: TGTGCCAGCAGCTTAGGAACAGGGTCTACGGATACGCAGTATTTT. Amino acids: CASSLGTGSTDTQYF.

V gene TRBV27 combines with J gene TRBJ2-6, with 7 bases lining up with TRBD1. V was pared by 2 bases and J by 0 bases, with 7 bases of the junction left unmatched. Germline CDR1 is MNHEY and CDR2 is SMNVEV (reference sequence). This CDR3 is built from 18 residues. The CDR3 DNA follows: TGTGCCAGCAGTTTACTACAGGGGATTACCTCTGGGGCCAACGTCCTGACTTTC. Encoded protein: CASSLLQGITSGANVLTF.

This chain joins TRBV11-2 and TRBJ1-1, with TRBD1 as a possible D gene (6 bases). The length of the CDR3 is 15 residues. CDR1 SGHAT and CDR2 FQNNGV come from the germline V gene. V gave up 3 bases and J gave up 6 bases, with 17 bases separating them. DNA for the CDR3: TGTGCCAGCAGCTTCCAAGACTATGGGGGCCCTGAAGCTTTCTTT. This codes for CASSFQDYGGPEAFF. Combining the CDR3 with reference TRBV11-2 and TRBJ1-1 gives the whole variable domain EAGVAQSPRYKIIEKRQSVAFWCNPISGHATLYWYQQILGQGPKLLIQFQNNGVVDDSQLPKDRFSAERLKGVDSTLKIQPAKLEDSAVYLCASSFQDYGGPEAFFGQGTRLTVV.

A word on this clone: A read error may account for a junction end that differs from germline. CDR3 region: CASSSGGGAIVF. CDR3 DNA: TGTGCCAGCAGTTCCGGCGGGGGGGCCATTGTCTTC. The chain has TRBV6-2 or TRBV6-3 and TRBJ2-1; 9 nucleotides line up with TRBD2. CDR3 length: 12 residues. Germline V gene sequence: CDR1 MNHEY, CDR2 SVGEGT.

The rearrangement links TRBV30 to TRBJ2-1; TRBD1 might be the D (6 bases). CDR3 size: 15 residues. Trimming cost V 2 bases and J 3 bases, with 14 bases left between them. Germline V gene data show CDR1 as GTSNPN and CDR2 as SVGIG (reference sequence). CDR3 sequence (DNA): TGTGCCTGGAGTATTGGACAGACCAACTACAATGAGCAGTTCTTC. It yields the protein CAWSIGQTNYNEQFF.

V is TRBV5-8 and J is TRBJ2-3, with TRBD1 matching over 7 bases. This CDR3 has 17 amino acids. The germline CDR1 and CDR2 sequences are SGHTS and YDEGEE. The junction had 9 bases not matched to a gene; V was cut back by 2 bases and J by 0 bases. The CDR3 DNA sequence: TGTGCCAGCAGCTTACAGGGGTTTATCTCTAGCACAGATACGCAGTATTTT. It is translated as CASSLQGFISSTDTQYF. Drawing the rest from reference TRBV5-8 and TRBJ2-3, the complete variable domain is EAGVTQSPTHLIKTRGQQATLRCSPISGHTSVYWYQQALGLGLQFLLWYDEGEERNRGNFPPRFSGRQFPNYSSELNVNALELEDSALYLCASSLQGFISSTDTQYFGPGTRLTVL.

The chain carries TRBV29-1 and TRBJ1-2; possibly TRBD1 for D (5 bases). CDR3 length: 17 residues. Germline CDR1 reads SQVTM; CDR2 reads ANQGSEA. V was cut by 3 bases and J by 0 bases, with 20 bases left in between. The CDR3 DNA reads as TGCAGCGTTGATACCCCCGCCAGGCGGGGGTCTAACTATGGCTACACCTTC. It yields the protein CSVDTPARRGSNYGYTF.

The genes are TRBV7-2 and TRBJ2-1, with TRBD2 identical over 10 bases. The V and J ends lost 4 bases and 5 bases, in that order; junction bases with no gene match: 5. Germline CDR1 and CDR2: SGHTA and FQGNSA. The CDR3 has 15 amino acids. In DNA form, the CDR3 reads TGTGCCAGCAGCTCAGCGGGGGGGCGACACAATGAGCAGTTCTTC. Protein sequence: CASSSAGGRHNEQFF.

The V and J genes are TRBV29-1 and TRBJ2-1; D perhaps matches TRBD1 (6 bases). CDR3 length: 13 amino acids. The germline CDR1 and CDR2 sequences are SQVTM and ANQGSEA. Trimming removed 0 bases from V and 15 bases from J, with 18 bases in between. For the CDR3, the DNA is TGCAGCGTTGAAGAAGGCCCGCGACAGGCACTGTTCTTC. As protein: CSVEEGPRQALFF.

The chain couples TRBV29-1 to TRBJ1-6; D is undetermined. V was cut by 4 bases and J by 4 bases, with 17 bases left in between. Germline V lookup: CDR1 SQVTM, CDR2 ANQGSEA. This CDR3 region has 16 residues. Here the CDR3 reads CSVVRTRSQYNSPLHF. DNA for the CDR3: TGCAGCGTTGTACGAACCCGGTCACAGTATAATTCACCCCTCCACTTT.

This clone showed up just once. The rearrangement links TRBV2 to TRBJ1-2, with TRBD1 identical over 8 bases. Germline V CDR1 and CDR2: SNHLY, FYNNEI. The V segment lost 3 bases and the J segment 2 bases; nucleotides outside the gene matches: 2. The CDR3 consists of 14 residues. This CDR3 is CASSDPGGNYGYTF. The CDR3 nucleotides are TGTGCCAGCAGTGATCCAGGGGGCAACTATGGCTACACCTTC. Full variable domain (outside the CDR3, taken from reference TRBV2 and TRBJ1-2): EPEVTQTPSHQVTQMGQEVILRCVPISNHLYFYWYRQILGQKVEFLVSFYNNEISEKSEIFDDQFSVERPDGSNFTLKIRSTKLEDSAMYFCASSDPGGNYGYTFGSGTRLTVV.

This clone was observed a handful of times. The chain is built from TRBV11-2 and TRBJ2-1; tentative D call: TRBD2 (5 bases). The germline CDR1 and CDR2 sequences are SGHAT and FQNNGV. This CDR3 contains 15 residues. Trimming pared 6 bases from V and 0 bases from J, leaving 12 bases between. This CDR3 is CASSIEGGSYNEQFF. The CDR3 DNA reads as TGTGCCAGCAGTATCGAAGGAGGCTCCTACAATGAGCAGTTCTTC.

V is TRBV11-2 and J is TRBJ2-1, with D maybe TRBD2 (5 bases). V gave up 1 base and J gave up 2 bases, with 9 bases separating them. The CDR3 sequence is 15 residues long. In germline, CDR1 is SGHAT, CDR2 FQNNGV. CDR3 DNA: TGTGCCAGCAGCTTAGGAGGGAACCCCTACAATGAGCAGTTCTTC. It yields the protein CASSLGGNPYNEQFF.